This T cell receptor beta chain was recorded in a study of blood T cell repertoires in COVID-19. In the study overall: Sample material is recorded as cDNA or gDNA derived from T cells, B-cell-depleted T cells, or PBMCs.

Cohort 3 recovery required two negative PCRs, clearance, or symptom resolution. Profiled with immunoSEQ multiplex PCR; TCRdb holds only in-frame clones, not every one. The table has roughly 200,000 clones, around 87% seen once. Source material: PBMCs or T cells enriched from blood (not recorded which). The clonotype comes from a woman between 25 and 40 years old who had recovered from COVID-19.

CDR3 coding DNA: TGTGCCAGCAGACTCACGGAGGGCTCTGGAAACACCATATATTTT. Translating it yields CASRLTEGSGNTIYF. V gene TRBV6-5 combines with J gene TRBJ1-3; D not resolved. Trimming cost V 6 bases and J 0 bases, with 12 bases left between them. The germline V gene encodes CDR1 MNHEY and CDR2 SVGAGI. The CDR3 runs to 15 residues.